This T cell receptor beta chain derives from a study of blood T cell repertoires in COVID-19 (TCRdb year 2020). Broadly, across the study: Samples from collaborators originated in the United States, Italy and Spain and spanned both the acute and convalescent phases of COVID-19. The material from the prospective study consisted of cDNA or gDNA derived from T cells, B-cell-depleted T cells, or PBMCs. The dataset comprised deeply sampled blood TCRbeta repertoires from subjects exposed to, actively infected with, or recovered from COVID-19. The repertoires were released in a freely available public database meant as a resource for research on the immune response to SARS-CoV-2. Samples came from the ongoing ImmuneRACE study (first 160 participants) plus 1,254 subjects from 6 global collaborators. Sample metadata almost always included a de-identified subject ID, COVID-19 status, age in years and sex. HLA class I and class II types, where available, came from metadata supplied by the sample provider rather than from assay-based typing. Broader findings and caveats from the paper: The quantity of clinical and demographic metadata differed by source and by participant and was supplied without curation.

In regard to this clone: Its target antigen remains unknown. No base-level quality is on record; no much larger clone is a single base apart.

At one collaborating source in Seattle, patients were enrolled during active infection and were followed longitudinally through the course of disease. The collaborating institutions used their own protocols to collect whole blood in K2EDTA tubes. Collaborator samples were shipped for TCRbeta analysis as frozen whole blood, isolated PBMCs, or DNA extracted from either sample type. Germline trimming amounts to 1 base on V and 7 bases on J, with 9 as the count of junction bases outside the gene matches. Looking up the germline V gene (reference sequence) yields CDR1 LNHDA and CDR2 SQIVND. From cysteine to phenylalanine, the CDR3 is 16 amino acids long. Only CDR3 DNA is held: 48 bases, read in frame from base 1. TCRbeta CDR3 regions were amplified from genomic DNA using the immunoSEQ Assay, a bias-controlled multiplex PCR. As for the authors' bioinformatics: Within the assay, amplification of reference gene primers was used to estimate how many nucleated cells each sample contained. Sequence reads were collapsed and filtered to measure the absolute abundance of every unique TCRbeta CDR3 rearrangement. For each sample, productive Simpson clonality was calculated as the square root of Simpson's diversity index across productive rearrangements. The immuneACCESS repertoire file appears here via TCRdb, limited to in-frame rearrangements. These files lack a portion of the clones; in checked studies, under half of the deficit traces to unresolved V genes, and the cause of the others is not known. V and J calls and clone size are as listed in that table; D and trimming were resolved from the DNA. The sample table lists 210,000 or so clones, about 90% of them with a count of one. The top ten hold 2% to 3% of the sample.

The TCR was taken from a man aged 25-45 years with COVID-19, enrolled during active disease. Sequencing used peripheral blood. The rearranged segments are TRBV19 and TRBJ1-4, and 7 junctional nucleotides match TRBD1. The encoded CDR3 is CASSIAGQSYVEKLFF. The DNA sequence is TGTGCCAGTAGTATAGCGGGACAGTCCTACGTTGAAAAACTGTTTTTT.